The 8 T cell receptor beta chains below come from one sample, sequenced in a study of blood T cells in healthy people across ages. Next came a second PCR, run for about 6 to 11 cycles, which used a sample-barcoded 5' primer along with a J-beta primer mix. MiXCR, applied by TCRdb to the 5' RACE reads, yields one record per CDR3 protein. The sample lists about 800,000 distinct CDR3 sequences, 35% to 60% occurring once. The sequenced sample consisted of blood. These receptors originate from a man at least 80 years old in good health.

This clonotype was detected a few times. This chain connects TRBV21-1 to TRBJ2-1. The J call may be incorrect, as the DNA end agrees better with TRBJ2-7. TRBV21-1 is given as a pseudogene. The CDR3 totals 15 residues. The CDR3 is CASSKGRPVSNEQYF. CDR3 coding DNA: TGTGCCAGCAGCAAAGGCCGACCGGTCAGCAATGAGCAGTACTTC.

The chain uses TRBV20-1 and TRBJ2-1; 16 nucleotides match TRBD2. The germline V gene encodes CDR1 DFQATT and CDR2 SNEGSKA (reference sequence). This CDR3 has 18 amino acids. Trimming cost V 6 bases and J 9 bases; bases outside gene matches: 17. DNA of the CDR3: TGCAGTGCCGGCCGGGGGACTAGCGGGAGGGGTTACGGCGGTGAGCAGTTCTTC. Translating gives CSAGRGTSGRGYGGEQFF.

This clonotype came up many times. V and J are TRBV7-9 and TRBJ2-5; D gene uncertain. The V gene lost 3 bases and the J gene lost 4 bases, with 9 bases spanning the gap. CDR1 is SEHNR and CDR2 is FQNEAQ in the germline V gene (reference sequence). CDR3 size: 13 residues. The CDR3 sequence: CASSLNHAETQYF. The DNA for the CDR3 is TGTGCCAGCAGCTTGAACCACGCAGAGACCCAGTACTTC.

The chain links TRBV25-1 to TRBJ2-7, with 7 bases aligning to TRBD1. Germline values: CDR1 MGHDK, CDR2 SYGVNS. The length of the CDR3 is 15 residues. The V gene end was trimmed by 4 bases and the J gene end by 1 base; junction bases not matched to a gene: 7. The CDR3 loop is CASSGTGWGSYEQYF. In nucleotides, the CDR3 is TGTGCCAGCAGTGGGACAGGTTGGGGTTCCTACGAGCAGTACTTC.

In its sample, this clonotype was seen a few times. The V gene is TRBV28, the J gene TRBJ1-1; D may be TRBD1 (5 bases). The V gene lost 8 bases and the J gene lost 1 base, with 14 bases spanning the gap. This CDR3 has 14 residues. Germline CDR1 and CDR2: MDHEN and SYDVKM. The CDR3 sequence: CASWWGGKNTEAFF. The CDR3 nucleotides are TGTGCCAGCTGGTGGGGCGGAAAGAACACTGAAGCTTTCTTT.

This clonotype has more than one count but fewer than ten. The chain joins TRBV7-9 to TRBJ2-1, with 7 bases fitting TRBD1. The trim removed 4 bases at V and 4 bases at J, leaving 7 bases unmatched. The CDR3 is 15 residues long. Germline loops: CDR1 SEHNR, CDR2 FQNEAQ (reference sequence). Here the CDR3 reads CASSWVQGEYNEQFF. CDR3 sequence (DNA): TGTGCCAGCAGCTGGGTGCAGGGGGAATACAATGAGCAGTTCTTC. The full variable domain, completed using reference TRBV7-9 and TRBJ2-1, is DTGVSQNPRHKITKRGQNVTFRCDPISEHNRLYWYRQTLGQGPEFLTYFQNEAQLEKSRLLSDRFSAERPKGSFSTLEIQRTEQGDSAMYLCASSWVQGEYNEQFFGPGTRLTVL.

This chain uses TRBV21-1 with TRBJ1-5; the DNA was not used to check the table's D call, TRBD1. TRBV21-1 is annotated as a pseudogene. The CDR3 consists of 17 residues. The CDR3 loop reads CASSKEHGTPPKEPQHF. CDR3 nucleotide sequence: TGTGCCAGCAGCAAAGAACATGGGACACCCCCTAAGGAGCCCCAGCATTTT.

Of note for this clonotype: A much larger clone lies a single base off, so this may be a read error. This rearrangement joins TRBV11-3 to TRBJ2-7; tentative D call: TRBD2 (7 bases). Per the germline V gene, CDR1 is SGHNT and CDR2 is YENEEA. This CDR3 has 15 residues. The CDR3 DNA follows: TGTGCCGGCAGCCCCCCGAGGGGGGGGCTAGGGGAGCAGTACTTC. It encodes CAGSPPRGGLGEQYF.